The TCR beta chain under discussion was sequenced for a study of CD8 T cells in ankylosing spondylitis. The CDR3 covers 16 residues. TCRdb reprocessed the 5' RACE reads with MiXCR, giving one entry per CDR3 protein. The sample records 35,000 to 50,000 distinct CDR3 sequences, approximately 9.9% being singletons. The sequenced sample was blood, either unsorted or a sorted T cell fraction (not recorded which). This sequence joins TRBV12-1 and TRBJ2-5; the tabulated D call, TRBD2, remains unverified against the DNA. TRBV12-1 is flagged as a pseudogene. This receptor was identified in a male donor with ankylosing spondylitis or in good health (not recorded which). Here the CDR3 DNA reads TGTGCCAGCAGCTTTGAACGGGGCCTCCATTGGGAGACCCAGTACTTC. Translating gives CASSFERGLHWETQYF.